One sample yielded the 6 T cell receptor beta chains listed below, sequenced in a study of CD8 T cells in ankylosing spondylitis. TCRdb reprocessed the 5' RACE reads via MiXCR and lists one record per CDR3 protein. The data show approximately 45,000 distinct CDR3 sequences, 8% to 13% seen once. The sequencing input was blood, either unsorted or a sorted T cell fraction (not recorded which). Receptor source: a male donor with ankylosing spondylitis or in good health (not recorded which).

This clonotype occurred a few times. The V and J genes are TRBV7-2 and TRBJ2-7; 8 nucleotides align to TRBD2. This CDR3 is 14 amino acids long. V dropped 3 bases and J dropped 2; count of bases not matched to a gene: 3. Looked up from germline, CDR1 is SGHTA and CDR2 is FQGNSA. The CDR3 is CASSFGGDTYEQYF. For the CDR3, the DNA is TGTGCCAGCAGCTTCGGGGGGGATACCTACGAGCAGTACTTC.

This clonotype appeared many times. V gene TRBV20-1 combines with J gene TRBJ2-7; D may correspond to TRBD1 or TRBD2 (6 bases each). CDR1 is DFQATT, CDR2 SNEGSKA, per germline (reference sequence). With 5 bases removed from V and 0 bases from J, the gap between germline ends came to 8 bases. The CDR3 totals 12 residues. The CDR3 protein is CSAGGGSYEQYF. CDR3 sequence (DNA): TGCAGTGCTGGAGGGGGCTCCTACGAGCAGTACTTC.

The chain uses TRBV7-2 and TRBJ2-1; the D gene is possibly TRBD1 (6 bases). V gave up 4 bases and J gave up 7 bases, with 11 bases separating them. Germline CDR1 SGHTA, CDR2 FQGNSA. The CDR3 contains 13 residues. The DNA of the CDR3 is TGTGCCAGCAGCTATATTACAGGGAATGAGCAGTTCTTC. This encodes CASSYITGNEQFF.

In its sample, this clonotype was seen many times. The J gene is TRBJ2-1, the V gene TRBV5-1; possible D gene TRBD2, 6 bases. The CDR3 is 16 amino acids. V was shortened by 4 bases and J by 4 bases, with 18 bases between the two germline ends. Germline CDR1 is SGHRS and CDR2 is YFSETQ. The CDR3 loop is CASSRGGNSVYNEQFF. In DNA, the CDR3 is TGCGCCAGCAGCCGGGGAGGCAATAGCGTATACAATGAGCAGTTCTTC.

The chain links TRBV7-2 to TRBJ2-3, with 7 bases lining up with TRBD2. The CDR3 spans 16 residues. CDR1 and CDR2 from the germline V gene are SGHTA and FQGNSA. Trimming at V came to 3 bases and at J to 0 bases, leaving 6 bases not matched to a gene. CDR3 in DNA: TGTGCCAGCAGCTTCCTAGCGGACCTCAGCACAGATACGCAGTATTTT. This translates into CASSFLADLSTDTQYF.

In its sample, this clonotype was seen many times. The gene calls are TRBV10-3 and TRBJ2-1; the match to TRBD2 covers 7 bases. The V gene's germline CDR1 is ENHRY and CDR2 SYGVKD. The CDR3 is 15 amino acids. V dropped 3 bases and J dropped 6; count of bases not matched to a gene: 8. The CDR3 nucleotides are TGTGCCATCAGTGATGCGACTAGCCGTCTCAATGAGCAGTTCTTC. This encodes CAISDATSRLNEQFF.